One and the same sample provided the 4 T cell receptor beta chains below, sequenced in a study of T cell changes during pregnancy in multiple sclerosis. Here immunoSEQ multiplex PCR was the method, and the copy in TCRdb shows in-frame clones only, minus some. The repertoire includes 40,000 to 45,000 clones, about nine tenths of them detected once, and approximately 0.5% sits in the top ten. Source: CD4+ T cells from peripheral blood mononuclear cells, taken in the third trimester of pregnancy. These receptors were collected from a female donor with multiple sclerosis, enrolled in a pregnancy study.

The chain has TRBV5-1 and TRBJ1-1; 7 nucleotides agree with TRBD1. With 1 base clipped from V and 1 base from J, the junction kept 1 base outside the gene matches. Germline lookup yields CDR1 SGHRS and CDR2 YFSETQ. CDR3 length: 14 amino acids. The CDR3, as DNA: TGCGCCAGCAGCTTGAGGGGGCCGAACACTGAAGCTTTCTTT. It specifies CASSLRGPNTEAFF.

This clone was counted a single time. The DNA for the CDR3 is TGTGCCAGCAGCTTAGGCGGGAGAGAATACAATGAGCAGTTCTTC. Translated, it gives CASSLGGREYNEQFF. The V and J genes are TRBV7-3 and TRBJ2-1; 7 bases fit TRBD2. After removal of 2 bases from V and 4 bases from J, the junction contained 5 bases not matched to a gene. CDR1 is SGHTA, CDR2 FQGTGA, per germline. This CDR3 region has 15 residues.

In this sample, this clone turned up a few times. This chain links TRBV19 with TRBJ2-4, with TRBD1 matching over 7 bases. J lost 1 base, V lost 5 bases, and 8 bases had no gene match. The CDR3 is 16 amino acids. Germline values: CDR1 LNHDA, CDR2 SQIVND (reference sequence). The CDR3 spells CASSGNRGAAKNIQYF. The DNA for the CDR3 is TGTGCCAGTAGTGGCAACAGGGGAGCGGCCAAAAACATTCAGTACTTC.

Only one count was recorded for this clone. The chain employs TRBV7-9 and TRBJ1-1; D is uncertain. Germline V gene sequence: CDR1 SEHNR, CDR2 FQNEAQ (reference sequence). The V gene lost 0 bases and the J gene lost 5 bases, with 10 bases spanning the gap. The CDR3 covers 14 residues. DNA for the CDR3: TGTGCCAGCAGCTTAGCATTTCAGTCAACTGAAGCTTTCTTT. This translates into CASSLAFQSTEAFF. The full variable domain, in which reference TRBV7-9 and TRBJ1-1 provide the parts outside the CDR3, is DTGVSQNPRHKITKRGQNVTFRCDPISEHNRLYWYRQTLGQGPEFLTYFQNEAQLEKSRLLSDRFSAERPKGSFSTLEIQRTEQGDSAMYLCASSLAFQSTEAFFGQGTRLTVV.